The 22 T cell receptor beta chains reported below all come from one sample, sequenced in a study of CD8+ T cells in alopecia areata. It was cDNA, reverse transcribed from extracted RNA, that served as the sequencing template. Only in-frame clones appear in the TCRdb table, and some are missing; sequencing was by immunoSEQ multiplex PCR. The sample records more than 140,000 clones, about 85% being singletons. The treatment is: oral pan-JAK inhibitor, 5-10 mg twice daily. The sequencing used CD8+ T cells sorted from blood, collected at week 4, from a patient treated with tofacitinib. These TCRs come from a human donor with alopecia areata.

In nucleotides, the CDR3 is TGTGCCTGGGGTACTAGCACAGATACGCAGTATTTT. Protein: CAWGTSTDTQYF. This chain joins TRBV30 and TRBJ2-3; D remains unclear. V lost 5 bases, J lost 0 bases, and 6 bases lay in between. CDR1 is GTSNPN, CDR2 SVGIG, per germline (reference sequence). This CDR3 contains 12 residues.

V gene TRBV6-5 combines with J gene TRBJ2-5, with unresolved D. CDR1 is MNHEY and CDR2 is SVGAGI in the germline V gene. The CDR3 consists of 13 residues. V lost 2 bases and J 5 bases, leaving 9 bases between the germline ends. The DNA of the CDR3 is TGTGCCAGCAGTTACGGTGGGGTTGAGACCCAGTACTTC. Its translation is CASSYGGVETQYF.

The rearrangement links TRBV15 to TRBJ2-1; 12 bases line up with TRBD2. V was clipped by 2 bases and J by 15 bases; unmatched bases: 17. CDR3 length: 17 residues. Germline CDR1 and CDR2: LNHNV and YYDKDF (reference sequence). The CDR3 nucleotides read TGTGCCACCAGCAGATTTTGGTCAGGGACTAGCGGGTCGGAATTGTTCTTC. Encoded protein: CATSRFWSGTSGSELFF.

This sequence joins TRBV19 and TRBJ1-2; D gene uncertain. The CDR3 runs to 11 residues. Trimming left V 3 bases short and J 7 bases short, with 6 bases between. CDR1 is LNHDA, CDR2 SQIVND, per germline (reference sequence). The CDR3 coding sequence is TGTGCCAGTAGTATTGACTCTGGCTACACCTTC. Translation gives CASSIDSGYTF.

As for this clone: Other DNA sequences from this sample encode an identical CDR3 as well. The chain links TRBV29-1 to TRBJ2-7; tentative D call: TRBD2 (6 bases). The CDR3 contains 13 residues. Germline CDR1 is SQVTM and CDR2 is ANQGSEA. V lost 4 bases and J 0 bases, leaving 10 bases between the germline ends. The CDR3 nucleotides read TGCAGCGTTGCTTCCGGGAGCTCCTACGAGCAGTACTTC. Translating gives CSVASGSSYEQYF.

This chain links TRBV9 with TRBJ2-1, with D perhaps TRBD2 (6 bases). CDR3 length: 11 residues. Looked up from germline, CDR1 is SGDLS and CDR2 is YYNGEE. Trimming stripped 7 bases from V and 8 bases from J, with 10 bases between. This CDR3 reads CASSRDYEQFF. The CDR3 DNA follows: TGTGCCAGCTCGAGGGACTATGAGCAGTTCTTC.

The chain recombines TRBV23-1 with TRBJ2-6; D remains ambiguous. TRBV23-1 is given ORF status, its function remaining uncertain. This CDR3 is built from 15 residues. The V end was cut by 4 bases, the J end by 1 base, with 8 bases between. The CDR3 DNA is TGCGCCAGCAGTCCAGCCTTTTCTGGGGCCAACGTCCTGACTTTC. This encodes CASSPAFSGANVLTF.

The V gene is TRBV6-6, the J gene TRBJ2-3; tentative D call: TRBD2 (6 bases). Trimming shortened V by 4 bases and J by 5 bases, and 7 bases separated the two germline ends. This CDR3 contains 12 residues. Germline V gene sequence: CDR1 MNHNY, CDR2 SVGAGI (reference sequence). CDR3 DNA: TGTGCCAGCAGTTCGGGACTAGATACGCAGTATTTT. It encodes CASSSGLDTQYF.

This chain uses TRBV6-5 with TRBJ2-1; the D is unclear. V lost 2 bases, J lost 0 bases, and 11 bases lay in between. The CDR3 totals 16 residues. Germline values: CDR1 MNHEY, CDR2 SVGAGI. CDR3 amino acids: CASSYDQFRSYNEQFF. The CDR3 DNA reads as TGTGCCAGCAGTTACGACCAGTTCCGCTCCTACAATGAGCAGTTCTTC.

CDR3 nucleotides: TGTGCCAGCAGCTCTCCCGGGGTCGGCGGTAGCCCCTACGAGCAGTACTTC. Translation gives CASSSPGVGGSPYEQYF. This chain joins TRBV7-2 and TRBJ2-7; possibly TRBD2 for D (5 bases). V shed 4 bases and J shed 2 bases, with 21 bases lying between them. The CDR3 consists of 17 residues. The V gene's germline CDR1 is SGHTA and CDR2 FQGNSA.

The chain combines TRBV27 with TRBJ2-7; possibly TRBD1 for D (6 bases). V dropped 6 bases and J dropped 3 bases, with 15 bases sitting between them. CDR1 is MNHEY and CDR2 is SMNVEV in the germline V gene (reference sequence). The CDR3 extends over 14 amino acids. CDR3 in amino acids: CASSGNYRVYEQYF. CDR3 nucleotide sequence: TGTGCCAGCAGCGGCAATTACAGGGTCTACGAGCAGTACTTC.

J is TRBJ2-5 and V is TRBV27; 7 bases align to TRBD1. The CDR3 is 15 residues long. V lost 5 bases and J lost 5; bases outside the gene matches: 11. Germline V gene sequence: CDR1 MNHEY, CDR2 SMNVEV (reference sequence). Here the CDR3 DNA reads TGTGCCAGCAGTCCTATCGACAGGGCTTCGGAGACCCAGTACTTC. Residues: CASSPIDRASETQYF.

The chain has TRBV6-5 and TRBJ2-3; possibly TRBD1 or TRBD2 for D (5 bases each). V was pared by 5 bases and J by 0 bases, with 12 bases between. The CDR3 consists of 15 residues. Germline lookup yields CDR1 MNHEY and CDR2 SVGAGI. CDR3 nucleotides: TGTGCCAGCAGTACGGGACCGATTAGCACAGATACGCAGTATTTT. Translating gives CASSTGPISTDTQYF.

This chain connects TRBV7-3 to TRBJ2-2; possibly TRBD2 for D (7 bases). Germline V gene data show CDR1 as SGHTA and CDR2 as FQGTGA. The CDR3 extends over 18 amino acids. The V end was cut by 2 bases, the J end by 2 bases, with 18 bases between. The CDR3 loop is CASSLAGAGARNTGELFF. The CDR3, as DNA: TGTGCCAGCAGCTTAGCGGGGGCAGGGGCCCGAAACACCGGGGAGCTGTTTTTT.

The J gene is TRBJ2-5, the V gene TRBV9; a possible D gene is TRBD2 (6 bases). The CDR3 has 16 amino acids. Trimming left V 4 bases short and J 5 bases short, with 21 bases between. Germline values: CDR1 SGDLS, CDR2 YYNGEE. CDR3 residues: CASSPTDPGVWETQYF. CDR3 DNA: TGTGCCAGCAGCCCCACGGATCCGGGGGTATGGGAGACCCAGTACTTC.

V is TRBV4-1 and J is TRBJ1-2; a weak D match, TRBD1 (5 bases). Germline-derived CDR1 and CDR2 are MGHRA and YSYEKL. The CDR3 is 16 residues long. Trimming pared 0 bases from V and 4 bases from J, leaving 15 bases between. CDR3 sequence: CASSQDGRESGYGYTF. The CDR3, as DNA: TGCGCCAGCAGCCAAGATGGCAGGGAAAGTGGCTATGGCTACACCTTC.

This chain uses TRBV27 with TRBJ2-6, with TRBD1 as a possible D gene (6 bases). CDR1 is MNHEY, CDR2 SMNVEV, per germline (reference sequence). Trimming took off 6 bases at V and 0 bases at J, with 33 bases between the two ends. CDR3 size: 23 residues. CDR3 protein: CASSPLFRAGDTPSSSGANVLTF. CDR3 DNA: TGTGCCAGCAGCCCTTTATTTCGTGCAGGGGATACTCCTTCCAGCTCTGGGGCCAACGTCCTGACTTTC.

The gene calls are TRBV11-2 and TRBJ2-3, with 10 bases that match TRBD2. This CDR3 is 15 amino acids long. In germline, CDR1 is SGHAT, CDR2 FQNNGV. V shed 5 bases, J shed 3 bases, and the junction held 5 bases outside the gene matches. CDR3 sequence: CASSLIAGGTDTQYF. The CDR3 nucleotides read TGTGCCAGCAGCCTAATAGCGGGGGGAACAGATACGCAGTATTTT.

The V call is TRBV4-1, the J call TRBJ2-7, with TRBD1 identical over 11 bases. V was clipped by 0 bases and J by 3 bases; unmatched bases: 4. Germline lookup yields CDR1 MGHRA and CDR2 YSYEKL. The CDR3 contains 16 residues. The CDR3 here is CASSQDGGTGGYEQYF. For the CDR3, the DNA is TGCGCCAGCAGCCAAGATGGAGGGACAGGGGGCTACGAGCAGTACTTC.

This sequence joins TRBV27 and TRBJ2-1; D may match TRBD1 or TRBD2 (5 bases each). CDR1 is MNHEY, CDR2 SMNVEV, per germline (reference sequence). The CDR3 totals 11 residues. V lost 4 bases to trimming and J lost 15 bases, with 13 bases between them. The CDR3 here is CASSSSGTAFF. The CDR3 region has the DNA TGTGCCAGCAGTTCCTCCGGGACGGCGTTCTTC.

The chain employs TRBV7-9 and TRBJ1-1; the D gene is possibly TRBD1 (5 bases). CDR1 and CDR2 from the germline V gene are SEHNR and FQNEAQ (reference sequence). V lost 1 base and J 6 bases, leaving 9 bases between the germline ends. The CDR3 is 13 amino acids. The CDR3 nucleotides are TGTGCCAGCAGCTTAGTTGGGGCCCCTGAAGCTTTCTTT. It codes for CASSLVGAPEAFF.

The J gene is TRBJ1-4, the V gene TRBV13; D ambiguous. V was clipped by 0 bases and J by 9 bases, with 11 bases between them. The CDR3 is 14 residues long. CDR1 PRHDT and CDR2 FYEKMQ come from the germline V gene (reference sequence). In DNA form, the CDR3 reads TGTGCCAGCAGCTTAGGAACAGATGGACAAAAACTGTTTTTT. This gives the protein CASSLGTDGQKLFF.